The rows below give T cell receptor beta chains drawn from one sample of a study of T cells in Graves' hyperthyroidism and ophthalmopathy. TCRdb called the multiplex PCR reads again in MiXCR, with one record for every CDR3 protein. The sample includes approximately 520,000 distinct CDR3 sequences, roughly 20% of them seen just once. Sequencing was done on a sample of blood. These receptors were taken from a man younger than 35 with Graves' hyperthyroidism. Both conserved end residues are part of each CDR3. D genes are given only for firm matches. Expanded clones get a size class; other rows say once, few or many, or leave the size out.

abundance: NA; d_gene: TRBD1; j_gene: TRBJ1-2; v_gene: TRBV6-1; CDR3nt: TGTGCCAGCAGCCTAAGACAGGGGGCGTGGGACTATGGCTACACCTTC; CDR3aa: CASSLRQGAWDYGYTF
abundance: NA; d_gene: NA; j_gene: TRBJ2-7; v_gene: TRBV12-3/TRBV12-4; CDR3nt: TGTGCCAGCAGTTTAGTTTTCCCTTTCTACGAGCAGTACTTC; CDR3aa: CASSLVFPFYEQYF
abundance: many; d_gene: TRBD1; j_gene: TRBJ2-7; v_gene: TRBV20-1; CDR3nt: TGCAGTGCCACTATACGGACAGGGGTCGAGCAGTACTTC; CDR3aa: CSATIRTGVEQYF
abundance: many; d_gene: NA; j_gene: TRBJ2-5; v_gene: TRBV12-3/TRBV12-4; CDR3nt: TGTGCCAGCAGTTTAGGAGTTATGAGGGGGGGCCGGGAGACCCAGTACTTC; CDR3aa: CASSLGVMRGGRETQYF
abundance: NA; d_gene: NA; j_gene: TRBJ1-1; v_gene: TRBV7-3; CDR3nt: TGTGCCAGCAGTTACGGGGCCCCGGTACCTGAAGCTTTCTTT; CDR3aa: CASSYGAPVPEAFF
abundance: few; d_gene: NA; j_gene: TRBJ1-1; v_gene: TRBV2; CDR3nt: TGTGCCAGCGGCCCCTCGGACATCTACGACTGGGGGAACACTGAAGCTTTCTTT; CDR3aa: CASGPSDIYDWGNTEAFF
abundance: NA; d_gene: NA; j_gene: TRBJ2-7; v_gene: TRBV3-1; CDR3nt: TGTGCCAGCAGCCCGCTCGGGGGGCTCGAGCAGTACTTC; CDR3aa: CASSPLGGLEQYF
abundance: many; d_gene: TRBD2; j_gene: TRBJ2-7; v_gene: TRBV12-3/TRBV12-4; CDR3nt: TGTGCCAGCAGTTTTAATGGGGGGGGTGAGCAGTACTTC; CDR3aa: CASSFNGGGEQYF
abundance: many; d_gene: TRBD1; j_gene: TRBJ1-1; v_gene: TRBV6-5; CDR3nt: TGTGCCAGCAGTTACGGACAGGACACTGAAGCTTTCTTT; CDR3aa: CASSYGQDTEAFF
abundance: few; d_gene: TRBD1; j_gene: TRBJ1-2; v_gene: TRBV29-1; CDR3nt: TGCAGCGTTGAAGCGGACGGGACAGGGGACTATGGCTACACCTTC; CDR3aa: CSVEADGTGDYGYTF
abundance: few; d_gene: NA; j_gene: TRBJ1-1; v_gene: TRBV4-1; CDR3nt: TGCGCCAGCAGCCAAGTCTATCGGGTCTGGTACACTGAAGCTTTCTTT; CDR3aa: CASSQVYRVWYTEAFF
abundance: many; d_gene: NA; j_gene: TRBJ1-2; v_gene: TRBV28; CDR3nt: TGTGCCAGCAGCCAACCGGGCTCGGGCTATGGCTACACCTTC; CDR3aa: CASSQPGSGYGYTF
abundance: many; d_gene: NA; j_gene: TRBJ2-7; v_gene: TRBV20-1; CDR3nt: TGCAGTGCTAGAGAGGCGTACGAGCAGTACTTC; CDR3aa: CSAREAYEQYF
abundance: many; d_gene: TRBD1; j_gene: TRBJ1-2; v_gene: TRBV20-1; CDR3nt: TGCAGTGCTCGTCCGGGACAGGGGAACTACACCTTC; CDR3aa: CSARPGQGNYTF
abundance: NA; d_gene: TRBD1; j_gene: TRBJ1-2; v_gene: TRBV6-5; CDR3nt: TGTGCCAGCAGTTCTTCAGGGGGCTGGAATGGCTACACCTTC; CDR3aa: CASSSSGGWNGYTF
abundance: many; d_gene: NA; j_gene: TRBJ2-7; v_gene: TRBV20-1; CDR3nt: TGCAGTGCTAGAGATAGTAGGGCAGCCTACGAGCAGTACTTC; CDR3aa: CSARDSRAAYEQYF
abundance: NA; d_gene: NA; j_gene: TRBJ2-6; v_gene: TRBV18; CDR3nt: TGTGCCAGCTCACCACCACCCGGGACCGGGGCCAACGTCCTGACTTTC; CDR3aa: CASSPPPGTGANVLTF
abundance: many; d_gene: NA; j_gene: TRBJ1-1; v_gene: TRBV29-1; CDR3nt: TGCAGCGTGTTGTCCGGGACCGCAAACACTGAAGCTTTCTTT; CDR3aa: CSVLSGTANTEAFF
abundance: few; d_gene: NA; j_gene: TRBJ1-2; v_gene: TRBV28; CDR3nt: TGTGCCAGCAGTCCGCGCATCAAACAGGACGGCTACACCTTC; CDR3aa: CASSPRIKQDGYTF
abundance: many; d_gene: NA; j_gene: TRBJ1-6; v_gene: TRBV6-2/TRBV6-3; CDR3nt: TGTGCCAGCAGTTACTCCCCCACGCGGAGACCCCTCCACTTT; CDR3aa: CASSYSPTRRPLHF